The clone carrying this T cell receptor beta chain showed up just once. Its antigen remains unidentified. Sequencing used immunoSEQ multiplex PCR; TCRdb keeps in-frame clones, though not all of them. The table has more than 30,000 clones, 80% to 95% seen once. Time point noted: week 47, end of study. Vaccine doses each comprised 300 ug of mutant IDH1 20-mer peptide, with topical imiquimod. The patients were given eight vaccinations, one each in weeks 1, 3, 5, 7, 11, 15, 19 and 23. Donors harbored newly found WHO grade 3 or 4 IDH1-mutant, ATRX-lost astrocytomas. The source of the sample is a study of a mutant IDH1 vaccine in newly diagnosed glioma. Findings of the study overall: Evidence of vaccine-induced immune responses was documented in about 93% of patients.

Trimming removed 3 bases from V and 8 bases from J; junction bases left unmatched: 3. The CDR3 length is 13 residues. Germline V gene lookup returns CDR1 KGHSH and CDR2 LQKENI. Sequenced here: PBMCs, sampled from a glioma patient whose treatment included an IDH1 peptide vaccine. The gene calls are TRBV18 and TRBJ1-4; 7 bases fit TRBD1. This clonotype was sampled from a woman aged 40 to 50 with glioma. In DNA form, the CDR3 reads TGTGCCAGCTCACCGAGACAGGGAGAAAAACTGTTTTTT. Translating gives CASSPRQGEKLFF.